The clone carrying this T cell receptor beta chain occurred many times. The data originate from a study of neurological immune-mediated disorders. Germline assignment: CDR1 SQVTM and CDR2 ANQGSEA. This CDR3 is 12 amino acids long. V lost 5 bases to trimming and J lost 16 bases, with 21 bases between them. Synthesis of cDNA was performed by 5'RACE using 10-nucleotide random UMIs. TCRdb analysed the 5' RACE reads with MiXCR anew, one entry per CDR3 protein. The sample has 50,000 to 60,000 distinct CDR3 sequences, around 17% seen once. The sample taken for sequencing was PBMCs. The rearrangement links TRBV29-1 to TRBJ2-1; D may correspond to TRBD1 or TRBD2 (6 bases each). The receptor was isolated from a man between 60 and 75 years old in good health. The CDR3 here is CSVPGADGSDFF. Written as DNA, the CDR3 is TGCAGCGTTCCGGGGGCGGACGGGAGTGATTTCTTC.